This is a list of T cell receptor beta chains from one sample in a study of blood T cell repertoires in COVID-19. Clones were read by immunoSEQ multiplex PCR, and TCRdb kept only the in-frame ones, dropping some. The sample lists 370,000 or so clones, 81% occurring once. Specimen: peripheral blood. Receptor source: a human donor with acute or convalescent COVID-19. The donor label of this sample is uncertain. The CDR3 runs from the conserved cysteine through the conserved F or W. D genes are given only for firm matches. Not every row has a clone size; where given, it reads once, few, many or a size class.

d_call j_call v_call clone_size cdr3_nt cdr3_aa
- TRBJ2-1 TRBV28 - TGTGCCAGCAGTGGTCCGGGACACCCGTTTCAGTTCTTC CASSGPGHPFQFF
TRBD1 TRBJ1-6 TRBV28 - TGTGCCAGCAGTTTTGGACAGGTGATAAATTCACCCCTCCACTTT CASSFGQVINSPLHF
TRBD1 TRBJ1-5 TRBV12-3/TRBV12-4 - TGTGCCAGCAGTTGGACAGGGGATCAGCCCCAGCATTTT CASSWTGDQPQHF
TRBD1 TRBJ1-4 TRBV2 once TGTGCCAGCAGAAAACAGGGGTTAGGGGGAGTTAAACTGTTTTTT CASRKQGLGGVKLFF
TRBD1 TRBJ2-3 TRBV27 - TGTGCCAGCAGTACCTACACCCGGACAGGCCAGCGGGATACGCAGTATTTT CASSTYTRTGQRDTQYF
- TRBJ2-3 TRBV4-1 - TGCGCCAGCAGCCAAGCCTCAACTCCCAGCACAGATACGCAGTATTTT CASSQASTPSTDTQYF
TRBD1 TRBJ2-1 TRBV14 - TGTGCCAGCAGCCAACATCTCGGGACAGCGTACAATGAGCAGTTCTTC CASSQHLGTAYNEQFF
TRBD2 TRBJ2-5 TRBV5-4 - TGTGCCAGCAGCTCGGGAGCGGGACAAGAGACCCAGTACTTC CASSSGAGQETQYF
TRBD2 TRBJ2-1 TRBV18 - TGTGCCAGCTCCCCTAAGGGCGCTATAACCGGGACTAGCGACTACAATGAGCAGTTCTTC CASSPKGAITGTSDYNEQFF
- TRBJ1-6 TRBV2 - TGTGCCAGCACGGGCAGGGAGGTTTCACCCCTCCACTTT CASTGREVSPLHF
TRBD1 TRBJ2-7 TRBV29-1 - TGCAGCGTTGATGACAGGGGGTTCGAGCAGTACTTC CSVDDRGFEQYF
TRBD2 TRBJ2-1 TRBV11-2 - TGTGCCAGCAGCTTAGATCAGCGGGGGACCTTCTACAATGAGCAGTTCTTC CASSLDQRGTFYNEQFF
TRBD1 TRBJ2-7 TRBV19 once TGTGCCAGTAGTTCAACAGGGGGCCACGAGCAGTACTTC CASSSTGGHEQYF
TRBD1 TRBJ1-2 TRBV5-4 - TGTGCCAGCAGCTTGAACAGGGGTGACTATGGCTACACCTTC CASSLNRGDYGYTF
- TRBJ1-4 TRBV29-1 - TGCAGCGTTCGGGTCTGGGGCTCAACTAATGAAAAACTGTTTTTT CSVRVWGSTNEKLFF
- TRBJ1-5 TRBV19 - TGTGCCAGTAATGGGACACCGAATCAGCCCCAGCATTTT CASNGTPNQPQHF
- TRBJ2-5 TRBV19 - TGTGCCAGTAGGGCACGCGGAGGAGAGACCCAGTACTTC CASRARGGETQYF
- TRBJ1-1 TRBV6-4 - TGTGCCAGCAGTGTTGAGGGTACCATTGGCACTGAAGCTTTCTTT CASSVEGTIGTEAFF
- TRBJ1-1 TRBV9 - TGTGCCAGCAGCGTAGTAGGAAGACAGGTGAACACTGAAGCTTTCTTT CASSVVGRQVNTEAFF
- TRBJ2-1 TRBV2 - TGTGCCAGCAGTGAAGGGGTAGCGCGCTATGAGCAGTTCTTC CASSEGVARYEQFF